This T cell receptor beta chain was observed in a study of OX40 agonist ivuxolimab in advanced cancers. Concerning the study at large: Ivuxolimab, which targeted the costimulatory receptor OX40 (CD134), was an agonistic, fully human IgG2 monoclonal antibody. The paper describes the monotherapy dose-escalation part (N ≈ 52 patients) of the phase I trial of ivuxolimab. In the dose-escalation cohort, approximately 80% of patients were male, and the mean age was approximately 60 years with a range of 23 to 79. Peripheral TCRbeta sequencing aimed to test whether ivuxolimab altered TCR sequence diversity and caused clonal T-cell expansion. Prior anti-PD-1, anti-PD-L1 or anti-CTLA-4 therapy was permitted, and checkpoint inhibitors had been received by about two fifths of dose-escalation patients. Partial responses occurred in three dose-escalation patients, of whom one had hepatocellular carcinoma and two had cutaneous melanoma. Of the roughly 53 patients in dose escalation, approximately 20 had hepatocellular carcinoma, roughly 15 had melanoma, 9 had renal cell carcinoma and 9 had head and neck cancer. Intravenous ivuxolimab was administered to patients every 2 weeks at six dose levels: 0.01, 0.1, 0.3, 1.5, 3 and 10 mg/kg. The investigation overall reported the following: Low levels of normalized T-cell clonal expansion were also seen in some nonresponding patients. At doses of 0.1 to 3.0 mg/kg, clonal expansion of both CD4+ and CD8+ blood T cells was observed from baseline to week 6. After ivuxolimab, CD8+ T cells had more expanded clones than CD4+ T cells on average. In the 0.1-3.0 mg/kg groups, partial responders were among the patients with the lowest normalized peripheral clonal expansion, particularly in CD8+ T cells. Which antigens the clonally expanded peripheral T cells were specific for was not determined.

As to this clone: Its binding antigen is unknown. One base away there is no much larger clone; base qualities are not given.

Genomic DNA was isolated from the sorted cells so that the TCRbeta CDR3 region could be sequenced. The immunoSEQ Assay was used to sequence the TCRbeta CDR3 regions. TCRdb took over this immuneACCESS table, retaining in-frame rearrangements with V and J assigned. Such tables are incomplete; in checked studies, under half of the missing clones stem from an unresolved V gene, and the remainder is unexplained. The sample has 59,000 or so clones on record, more than 75% of them singletons. Around 0.35% of the sample is taken by the ten largest. From V the trimming removes 11 bases and from J it removes 4 bases, while the gene matches leave 7 bases of the junction unaccounted for. From its cysteine to its phenylalanine, the CDR3 spans 13 amino acids. This entry keeps only the CDR3 DNA: 39 bases, framed from base 1. CDR1 and CDR2 are drawn from the germline V gene (reference sequence): MNHNY, SVGAGI. The trial excluded patients who had a history of autoimmune disease or who were on systemic immunosuppression. Peripheral blood for TCR sequencing was collected from all dose cohorts at baseline, on cycle 4 day 1, and on cycle 7 day 1. Samples came from an open-label, multicenter, first-in-human phase I dose-escalation trial of ivuxolimab. Adults with locally advanced or metastatic head and neck squamous cell, hepatocellular, melanoma or renal cell carcinoma were enrolled in the trial. Before TCR sequencing, CD4+ and CD8+ T cells were separately sorted from peripheral blood.

This receptor was identified in an adult with an advanced solid tumor such as melanoma, head and neck, liver or kidney cancer. The rearranged segments are TRBV6-6 and TRBJ1-4; 7 nucleotides in the junction match TRBD1. The input for sequencing was CD4+ or CD8+ T cells sorted from blood, taken in a trial of the OX40 agonist ivuxolimab. The CDR3 reads as follows: CAAWDSLNEKLFF. The nucleotides read TGTGCCGCCTGGGACAGTCTTAATGAAAAACTGTTTTTT.